What follows are 27 T cell receptor beta chains derived from one specimen sequenced in a study of CD8+ T cells in alopecia areata. As to treatment: oral pan-JAK inhibitor, 5-10 mg twice daily. After isolation, RNA underwent reverse transcription to generate cDNA as the sequencing template. The repertoire was sequenced with immunoSEQ multiplex PCR; TCRdb's copy has only in-frame clones and lacks some. The sample carries under 200,000 clones, about three fifths recorded once. The source was CD4+ T cells sorted from blood, collected at week 4, from a patient treated with tofacitinib. Receptors originate from a human donor with alopecia areata.

The rearrangement joins TRBV5-1 to TRBJ2-5, with D tentatively TRBD2 (6 bases). CDR3 length: 15 amino acids. Trimming cost V 0 bases and J 1 base, with 10 bases left between them. Looked up from germline, CDR1 is SGHRS and CDR2 is YFSETQ. The CDR3 sequence is CASSLAAGRQETQYF. The CDR3, as DNA: TGCGCCAGCAGCTTGGCTGCGGGGCGCCAAGAGACCCAGTACTTC.

The chain uses TRBV10-3 and TRBJ2-3, with D tentatively TRBD2 (5 bases). This CDR3 contains 15 residues. Germline CDR1 is ENHRY and CDR2 is SYGVKD. V was clipped by 3 bases and J by 1 base, with 11 bases between them. CDR3 region: CAISDILRGTDTQYF. DNA for the CDR3: TGTGCCATCAGTGACATTTTGCGGGGCACAGATACGCAGTATTTT.

This chain connects TRBV30 to TRBJ1-1, with 7 positions matching TRBD1. With V trimmed by 2 bases and J by 13 bases, 10 bases remained unmatched. Per germline, CDR1 GTSNPN and CDR2 SVGIG (reference sequence). The CDR3 sequence is 12 residues long. CDR3 coding DNA: TGTGCCTGGAGTACACCTTTGAGACAGGGTTTCTTT. Its translation is CAWSTPLRQGFF.

CDR3 coding DNA: TGTGCCAGCAGCTTAACAGTATCTGAGACCCAGTACTTC. Translation: CASSLTVSETQYF. The gene calls are TRBV7-3 and TRBJ2-7; D not certain. The J call may be wrong; the DNA end is better matched by TRBJ2-5. Looked up from germline, CDR1 is SGHTA and CDR2 is FQGTGA. This CDR3 comprises 13 residues.

In this sample, this clone turned up a few times. This chain connects TRBV27 to TRBJ1-6; 7 positions match TRBD1. The germline CDR1 and CDR2 sequences are MNHEY and SMNVEV (reference sequence). Losses at the gene ends were 5 bases for V and 7 bases for J; bases not matched to a gene: 11. This CDR3 has 16 amino acids. CDR3 sequence (DNA): TGTGCCAGCAGTACAGGAACAGGGGTCCCGAATTCACCCCTCCACTTT. It specifies CASSTGTGVPNSPLHF.

The rearrangement joins TRBV29-1 to TRBJ2-1; perhaps TRBD2 as D (6 bases). The CDR3 has 13 amino acids. Germline loops: CDR1 SQVTM, CDR2 ANQGSEA. The CDR3, as DNA: TGCACCGCGGGCGGGGAGGCCTACAATGAGCAGTTCTTC. Amino acid sequence: CTAGGEAYNEQFF.

This chain connects TRBV30 to TRBJ2-2; D is ambiguous. V lost 3 bases, J lost 8 bases, and 10 bases lay in between. There are 12 residues in the CDR3. Germline assignment: CDR1 GTSNPN and CDR2 SVGIG (reference sequence). The CDR3 bases are TGTGCCTGGAGGCCTCCGATGGGGGAGCTGTTTTTT. It specifies CAWRPPMGELFF.

The V call is TRBV29-1, the J call TRBJ2-5, with D possibly being TRBD1 or TRBD2 (5 bases each). CDR1 is SQVTM, CDR2 ANQGSEA, per germline. Trimming took 8 bases from V and 5 from J, leaving 21 bases between them. The length of the CDR3 is 14 residues. CDR3: CSYGDGANRETQYF. In DNA form, the CDR3 reads TGCAGCTATGGGGACGGAGCTAATAGGGAGACCCAGTACTTC.

This sequence joins TRBV2 and TRBJ1-5; D is possibly TRBD1 (5 bases). Trimming took off 7 bases at V and 5 bases at J, with 18 bases between the two ends. This CDR3 contains 15 residues. Germline V gene data show CDR1 as SNHLY and CDR2 as FYNNEI. The CDR3 coding sequence is TGTGCCAGCAATTTGGCAGGGCACCCGGATCAGCCCCAGCATTTT. Translating it yields CASNLAGHPDQPQHF.

V gene TRBV6-5 combines with J gene TRBJ2-5; perhaps TRBD1 as D (5 bases). CDR3 size: 12 residues. The germline CDR1 and CDR2 sequences are MNHEY and SVGAGI. V was clipped by 2 bases and J by 4 bases, with 5 bases between them. For the CDR3, the DNA is TGTGCCAGCAGTTACAGGGGAGAGACCCAGTACTTC. Protein sequence: CASSYRGETQYF.

J is TRBJ2-3 and V is TRBV5-4; 8 nucleotides line up with TRBD1. CDR1 and CDR2 (germline): SGHNT, YYREEE (reference sequence). The CDR3 length is 17 residues. Trimming took 1 base from V and 5 from J; bases not matched to a gene: 12. The CDR3 is CASSLFDRGVRRDTQYF. The CDR3 bases are TGTGCCAGCAGCTTGTTCGACAGGGGTGTTCGAAGAGATACGCAGTATTTT.

CDR3 residues: CASSLRESSGANVLTF. The CDR3 nucleotides read TGTGCCAGCAGTTTGAGGGAGAGCTCTGGGGCCAACGTCCTGACTTTC. J is TRBJ2-6 and V is TRBV2; D might be TRBD2 (5 bases). Between the trimmed V and J ends, which lost 5 bases and 0 bases, there was a span of 11 bases. Per germline, CDR1 SNHLY and CDR2 FYNNEI. The CDR3 spans 16 residues. Full variable domain (missing parts from reference TRBV2 and TRBJ2-6): EPEVTQTPSHQVTQMGQEVILRCVPISNHLYFYWYRQILGQKVEFLVSFYNNEISEKSEIFDDQFSVERPDGSNFTLKIRSTKLEDSAMYFCASSLRESSGANVLTFGAGSRLTVL.

There are a few counts of this clone. This chain uses TRBV19 with TRBJ2-2, with 10 positions matching TRBD2. J was trimmed by 1 base and V by 5 bases; bases with no gene match: 13. From germline, CDR1 is LNHDA and CDR2 SQIVND (reference sequence). The CDR3 sequence is 19 residues long. The CDR3 nucleotides are TGTGCCAGTAGTTCCCTTTGGGACTCTAGCGGGGGGAACACCGGGGAGCTGTTTTTT. Translating gives CASSSLWDSSGGNTGELFF.

CDR3 in amino acids: CASSRRTDDNSPLHF. The CDR3 coding sequence is TGCGCCAGCAGCCGTCGGACGGATGATAATTCACCCCTCCACTTT. V usage is TRBV5-1 and J usage is TRBJ1-6, with unresolved D. The length of the CDR3 is 15 residues. Between the trimmed V and J ends, which lost 4 bases and 5 bases, there was a span of 13 bases. Germline V gene data show CDR1 as SGHRS and CDR2 as YFSETQ.

The chain recombines TRBV4-2 with TRBJ1-2, with TRBD1 matching 10 bases. Germline CDR1 and CDR2: LGHNA and YNFKEQ. With 3 bases clipped from V and 6 bases from J, the junction kept 7 bases outside the gene matches. The CDR3 contains 15 residues. CDR3 residues: CASSHPGTGDDGYTF. CDR3 DNA sequence: TGTGCCAGCAGCCATCCCGGGACAGGGGACGATGGCTACACCTTC.

The chain has TRBV19 and TRBJ1-5; D unclear. Germline lookup yields CDR1 LNHDA and CDR2 SQIVND (reference sequence). V was trimmed by 5 bases and J by 4 bases, leaving 9 bases between them. CDR3 length: 13 amino acids. DNA for the CDR3: TGTGCCAGTAGTCCAGGACTAAATCAGCCCCAGCATTTT. It translates to CASSPGLNQPQHF.

The chain combines TRBV9 with TRBJ1-1, with unresolved D. The germline V gene encodes CDR1 SGDLS and CDR2 YYNGEE. This CDR3 contains 13 residues. The V and J ends lost 0 bases and 4 bases respectively, with 7 bases between them. In nucleotides, the CDR3 is TGTGCCAGCAGCGTAGTTTCTGGCACTGAAGCTTTCTTT. Translated, it gives CASSVVSGTEAFF.

V usage is TRBV5-1 and J usage is TRBJ2-5; D uncertain. V was pared by 2 bases and J by 0 bases, with 11 bases between. This CDR3 contains 15 residues. Looked up from germline, CDR1 is SGHRS and CDR2 is YFSETQ. CDR3 DNA: TGCGCCAGCAGCTTCCGTCCAGACTACCAAGAGACCCAGTACTTC. Protein product: CASSFRPDYQETQYF. Variable domain in full (rest from reference TRBV5-1 and TRBJ2-5): KAGVTQTPRYLIKTRGQQVTLSCSPISGHRSVSWYQQTPGQGLQFLFEYFSETQRNKGNFPGRFSGRQFSNSRSEMNVSTLELGDSALYLCASSFRPDYQETQYFGPGTRLLVL.

The chain joins TRBV4-3 to TRBJ2-7; D might be TRBD2 (6 bases). Trimming removed 0 bases at V and 2 bases at J, with 17 bases between. The germline V gene has CDR1 LGHNA and CDR2 YSLEER. The CDR3 extends over 17 amino acids. In DNA, the CDR3 is TGCGCCAGCAGCCAAGATGAGGGGCGGGGTAGGGCCTACGAGCAGTACTTC. Protein: CASSQDEGRGRAYEQYF.

The chain is built from TRBV7-8 and TRBJ2-3; no definite D call. V lost 2 bases and J 4 bases, leaving 4 bases between the germline ends. The germline V gene has CDR1 SGHVS and CDR2 FQNEAQ. The CDR3 consists of 12 residues. The CDR3 sequence: CASSLLSDTQYF. The CDR3 DNA reads as TGTGCCAGCAGCTTACTGTCAGATACGCAGTATTTT.

In nucleotides, the CDR3 is TGTGCCTGGAAGGTCATCCCCGGGGCCTCTGAAGCTTTCTTT. Translation: CAWKVIPGASEAFF. The V gene is TRBV30, the J gene TRBJ1-1; D is possibly TRBD1 (5 bases). The CDR3 covers 14 residues. CDR1 is GTSNPN and CDR2 is SVGIG in the germline V gene (reference sequence). Trimming pared 4 bases from V and 6 bases from J, leaving 18 bases between.

The chain recombines TRBV25-1 with TRBJ2-5; D uncertain. The CDR3 covers 14 residues. The V and J ends lost 2 bases and 2 bases respectively, with 9 bases between them. Germline V gene data show CDR1 as MGHDK and CDR2 as SYGVNS. DNA for the CDR3: TGTGCCAGCAGTGAAACGCGGATACAAGAGACCCAGTACTTC. It encodes CASSETRIQETQYF.

The chain employs TRBV7-6 and TRBJ1-5, with 11 bases identical to TRBD1. Trimming cost V 5 bases and J 8 bases; bases outside gene matches: 8. The germline CDR1 and CDR2 sequences are SGHVS and FNYEAQ. This CDR3 is built from 15 residues. The CDR3 region is CASSDGTGGQEPQHF. For the CDR3, the DNA is TGTGCCAGCAGCGACGGGACAGGGGGGCAAGAGCCCCAGCATTTT.

The chain combines TRBV29-1 with TRBJ2-3; TRBD1 matches at 10 bases. J was trimmed by 5 bases and V by 7 bases; bases with no gene match: 0. Looked up from germline, CDR1 is SQVTM and CDR2 is ANQGSEA. The CDR3 totals 11 residues. The CDR3 reads CSGTGGDTQYF. CDR3 coding DNA: TGCAGCGGGACAGGGGGAGATACGCAGTATTTT.

J is TRBJ2-1 and V is TRBV15, with a possible D match to TRBD1 (5 bases). The CDR3 covers 15 residues. Germline CDR1 reads LNHNV; CDR2 reads YYDKDF (reference sequence). V was cut by 1 base and J by 10 bases, with 17 bases left in between. In DNA, the CDR3 is TGTGCCACCAGCAGAGTAGTTTCAGGGTACGCCGAGCAGTTCTTC. It translates to CATSRVVSGYAEQFF. Full variable domain (remainder filled in from reference TRBV15 and TRBJ2-1): DAMVIQNPRYQVTQFGKPVTLSCSQTLNHNVMYWYQQKSSQAPKLLFHYYDKDFNNEADTPDNFQSRRPNTSFCFLDIRSPGLGDTAMYLCATSRVVSGYAEQFFGPGTRLTVL.

Only a few counts were recorded for this clone. The chain joins TRBV29-1 to TRBJ2-3; 9 bases align to TRBD1. J gave up 4 bases and V 4 bases, and 12 bases lay outside the gene matches. Germline assignment: CDR1 SQVTM and CDR2 ANQGSEA. This CDR3 comprises 16 residues. CDR3 DNA: TGCAGCGTTGGTTCCTCGACAGGGGGATCGGCAGATACGCAGTATTTT. Translating it yields CSVGSSTGGSADTQYF.

The genes are TRBV7-2 and TRBJ1-5; D may be TRBD1 (5 bases). CDR1 SGHTA and CDR2 FQGNSA come from the germline V gene. The CDR3 consists of 13 residues. Trimming pared 5 bases from V and 5 bases from J, leaving 10 bases between. This CDR3 is CASSPQGDQPQHF. DNA of the CDR3: TGTGCCAGCAGCCCTCAGGGAGATCAGCCCCAGCATTTT.